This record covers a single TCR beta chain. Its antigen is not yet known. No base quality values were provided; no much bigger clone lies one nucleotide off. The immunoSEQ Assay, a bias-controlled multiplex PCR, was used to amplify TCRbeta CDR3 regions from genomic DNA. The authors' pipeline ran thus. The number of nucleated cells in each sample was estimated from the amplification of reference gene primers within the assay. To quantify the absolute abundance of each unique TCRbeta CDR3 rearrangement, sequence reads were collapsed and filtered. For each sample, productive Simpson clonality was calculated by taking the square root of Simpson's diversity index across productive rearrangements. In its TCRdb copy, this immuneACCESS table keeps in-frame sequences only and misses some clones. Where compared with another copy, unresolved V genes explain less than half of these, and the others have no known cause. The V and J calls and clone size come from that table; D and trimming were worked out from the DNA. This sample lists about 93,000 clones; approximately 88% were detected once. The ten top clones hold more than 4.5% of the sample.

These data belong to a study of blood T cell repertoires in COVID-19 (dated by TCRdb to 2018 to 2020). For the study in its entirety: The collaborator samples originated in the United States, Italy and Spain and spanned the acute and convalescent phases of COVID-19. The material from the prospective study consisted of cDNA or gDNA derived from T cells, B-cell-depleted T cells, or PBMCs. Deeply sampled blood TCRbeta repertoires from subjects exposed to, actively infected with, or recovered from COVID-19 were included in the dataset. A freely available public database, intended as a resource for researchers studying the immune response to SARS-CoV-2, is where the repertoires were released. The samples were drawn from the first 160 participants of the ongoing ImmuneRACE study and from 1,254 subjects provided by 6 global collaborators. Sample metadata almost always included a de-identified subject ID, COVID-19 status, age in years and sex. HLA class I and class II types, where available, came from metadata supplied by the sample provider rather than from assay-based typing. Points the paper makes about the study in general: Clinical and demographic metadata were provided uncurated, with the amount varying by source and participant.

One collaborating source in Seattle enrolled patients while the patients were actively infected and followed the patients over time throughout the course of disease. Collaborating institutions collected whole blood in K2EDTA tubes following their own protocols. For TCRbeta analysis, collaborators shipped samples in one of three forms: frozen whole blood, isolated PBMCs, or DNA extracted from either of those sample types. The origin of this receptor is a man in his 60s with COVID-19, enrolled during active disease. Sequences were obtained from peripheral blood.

The encoded CDR3 is CASSLGGEGSPLHF. The DNA sequence reads TGCGCCAGCAGCTTGGGAGGGGAGGGTTCACCCCTCCACTTT. The chain employs TRBV5-1 and TRBJ1-6; the D gene is perhaps TRBD1, on 5 matching bases. Reading from cysteine to phenylalanine, the CDR3 counts 14 amino acids. CDR3 DNA only is kept here, 42 bases in frame from base 1. The junction shows trimming of 0 bases on V and 9 bases on J, plus 10 bases between the germline ends. The germline V gene encodes CDR1 SGHRS and CDR2 YFSETQ. Outside the CDR3, residues come from the reference TRBV5-1 and TRBJ1-6 proteins, so the full variable domain is: KAGVTQTPRYLIKTRGQQVTLSCSPISGHRSVSWYQQTPGQGLQFLFEYFSETQRNKGNFPGRFSGRQFSNSRSEMNVSTLELGDSALYLCASSLGGEGSPLHFGNGTRLTVT.